A single sample is the source of the 8 T cell receptor beta chains below, sequenced in a study of cytomegalovirus exposure and HLA in healthy donors. Amplification used 60 Vbeta primers and 13 Jbeta primers. The repertoire was sequenced with immunoSEQ multiplex PCR; TCRdb's copy has only in-frame clones and lacks some. The sample shows 100,000 to 150,000 clones, around 68% of them seen only once. The material sequenced was PBMCs. Receptors originate from a middle-aged man in good health and CMV-seropositive.

The V call is TRBV5-5, the J call TRBJ2-3; perhaps TRBD2 as D (5 bases). The CDR3 contains 16 residues. Trimming took 4 bases from V and 2 from J, leaving 17 bases between them. Germline CDR1 and CDR2: SGHKS and YYEKEE (reference sequence). The DNA of the CDR3 is TGTGCCAGCAGCCTCTTTCCCGGACTTTCCACAGATACGCAGTATTTT. Amino acid sequence: CASSLFPGLSTDTQYF.

The chain carries TRBV4-1 and TRBJ2-7; 8 nucleotides line up with TRBD2. The trim removed 1 base at V and 9 bases at J, leaving 11 bases unmatched. CDR3 length equals 15 residues. Per the germline V gene, CDR1 is MGHRA and CDR2 is YSYEKL. CDR3 nucleotides: TGCGCCAGCAGCCAAGGGGATCGAGCGGGGGCCGGGCAGTACTTC. Its translation: CASSQGDRAGAGQYF.

The chain uses TRBV29-1 and TRBJ2-7; no firm D call. V lost 7 bases to trimming and J lost 3 bases, with 10 bases between them. CDR1 is SQVTM and CDR2 is ANQGSEA in the germline V gene. The CDR3 length is 11 residues. The CDR3 is CSAMALYEQYF. For the CDR3, the DNA is TGCAGCGCGATGGCCCTCTACGAGCAGTACTTC.

V usage is TRBV6-6 and J usage is TRBJ2-2; 9 bases map to TRBD2. Trimming took 1 base from V and 5 from J; bases not matched to a gene: 5. The CDR3 is 16 amino acids. CDR1 is MNHNY and CDR2 is SVGAGI in the germline V gene (reference sequence). The CDR3 sequence: CASSYLAGEGTGELFF. As DNA, the CDR3 is TGTGCCAGCAGTTACTTAGCGGGAGAGGGGACCGGGGAGCTGTTTTTT.

The chain carries TRBV5-1 and TRBJ1-6, with D tentatively TRBD1 (5 bases). V was clipped by 10 bases and J by 2 bases, with 16 bases between them. Germline V lookup: CDR1 SGHRS, CDR2 YFSETQ. CDR3 size: 15 residues. CDR3: CAELDQGPYNSPLHF. In DNA, the CDR3 is TGCGCCGAGCTTGACCAGGGCCCCTATAATTCACCCCTCCACTTT.

V usage is TRBV7-2 and J usage is TRBJ2-6, with D unclear. Germline V gene data show CDR1 as SGHTA and CDR2 as FQGNSA. This CDR3 contains 16 residues. V lost 1 base, J lost 0 bases, and 7 bases lay in between. CDR3 region: CASSLDSFSGANVLTF. In nucleotides, the CDR3 is TGTGCCAGCAGCTTAGACAGCTTCTCTGGGGCCAACGTCCTGACTTTC.

This chain links TRBV28 with TRBJ2-7; the match to TRBD1 covers 12 bases. The length of the CDR3 is 15 residues. In germline, CDR1 is MDHEN, CDR2 SYDVKM. Unmatched junction bases numbered 12, after V lost 7 bases and J lost 8 bases. The chain's CDR3 is CASTLLGTGGVQQYF. As DNA, the CDR3 is TGTGCCAGCACCCTTCTCGGGACAGGGGGCGTCCAGCAGTACTTC.

This clone showed up just a few times. This chain connects TRBV9 to TRBJ2-6, with TRBD1 matching over 8 bases. This CDR3 comprises 19 residues. The V gene end was trimmed by 3 bases and the J gene end by 0 bases; junction bases not matched to a gene: 11. Germline CDR1 is SGDLS and CDR2 is YYNGEE. CDR3 sequence (DNA): TGTGCCAGCAGCGCTCAGGGGGCAGGAGCGGGCTCTGGGGCCAACGTCCTGACTTTC. Its protein is CASSAQGAGAGSGANVLTF.